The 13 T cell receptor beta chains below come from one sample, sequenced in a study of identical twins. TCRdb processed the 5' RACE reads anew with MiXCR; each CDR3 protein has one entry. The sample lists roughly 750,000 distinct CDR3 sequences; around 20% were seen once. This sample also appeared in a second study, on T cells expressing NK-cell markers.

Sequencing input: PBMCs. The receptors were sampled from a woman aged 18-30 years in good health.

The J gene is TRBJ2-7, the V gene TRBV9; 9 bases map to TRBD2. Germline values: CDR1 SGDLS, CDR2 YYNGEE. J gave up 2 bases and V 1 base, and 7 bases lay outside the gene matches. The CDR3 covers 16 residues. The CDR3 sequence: CASSVSSGNIAYEQYF. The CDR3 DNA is TGTGCCAGCAGCGTATCTAGCGGGAACATAGCCTACGAGCAGTACTTC.

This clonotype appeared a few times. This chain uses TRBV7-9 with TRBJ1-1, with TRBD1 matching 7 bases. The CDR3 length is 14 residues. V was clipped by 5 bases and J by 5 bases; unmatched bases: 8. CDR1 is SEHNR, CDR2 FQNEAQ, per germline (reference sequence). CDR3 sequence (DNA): TGTGCCAGCAGCCTCCAGGGGGTGAGGACTGAAGCTTTCTTT. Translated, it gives CASSLQGVRTEAFF. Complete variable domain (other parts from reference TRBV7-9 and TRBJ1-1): DTGVSQNPRHKITKRGQNVTFRCDPISEHNRLYWYRQTLGQGPEFLTYFQNEAQLEKSRLLSDRFSAERPKGSFSTLEIQRTEQGDSAMYLCASSLQGVRTEAFFGQGTRLTVV.

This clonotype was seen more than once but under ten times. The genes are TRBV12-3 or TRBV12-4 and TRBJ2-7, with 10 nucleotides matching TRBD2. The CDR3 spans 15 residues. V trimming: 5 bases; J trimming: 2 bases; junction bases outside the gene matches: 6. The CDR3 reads CASSPSLAGAYEQYF. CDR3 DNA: TGTGCCAGCAGTCCAAGTCTAGCGGGGGCCTACGAGCAGTACTTC.

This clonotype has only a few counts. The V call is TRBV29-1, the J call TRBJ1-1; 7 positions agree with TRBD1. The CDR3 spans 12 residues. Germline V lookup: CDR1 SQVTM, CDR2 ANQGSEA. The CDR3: CSGTDLNTEAFF. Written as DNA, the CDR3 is TGCAGTGGGACAGATTTGAACACTGAAGCTTTCTTT.

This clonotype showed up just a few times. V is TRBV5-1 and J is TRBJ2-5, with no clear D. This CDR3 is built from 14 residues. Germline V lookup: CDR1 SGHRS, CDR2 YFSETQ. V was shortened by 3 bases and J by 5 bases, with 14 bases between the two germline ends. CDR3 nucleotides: TGCGCCAGCAGCTATGGACGTACTGAGGAGACCCAGTACTTC. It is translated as CASSYGRTEETQYF.

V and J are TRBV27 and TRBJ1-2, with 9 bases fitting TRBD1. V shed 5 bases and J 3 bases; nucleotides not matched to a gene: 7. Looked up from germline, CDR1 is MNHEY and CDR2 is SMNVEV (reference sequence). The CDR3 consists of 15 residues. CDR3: CASSQRGQGYYGYTF. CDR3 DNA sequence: TGTGCCAGCAGTCAACGGGGACAGGGTTACTATGGCTACACCTTC.

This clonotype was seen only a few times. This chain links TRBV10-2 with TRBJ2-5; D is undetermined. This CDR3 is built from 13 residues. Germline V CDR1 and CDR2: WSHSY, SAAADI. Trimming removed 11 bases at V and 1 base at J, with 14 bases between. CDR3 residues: CAVLRAFQETQYF. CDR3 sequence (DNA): TGCGCCGTCCTTAGGGCATTCCAAGAGACCCAGTACTTC.

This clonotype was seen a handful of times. CDR3 region: CASSPSNQETQYF. In DNA, the CDR3 is TGTGCCAGCAGCCCGAGTAACCAAGAGACCCAGTACTTC. The V gene is TRBV11-3, the J gene TRBJ2-5; no firm D call. Germline loops: CDR1 SGHNT, CDR2 YENEEA. V was clipped by 5 bases and J by 0 bases, with 7 bases between them. The CDR3 is 13 residues long.

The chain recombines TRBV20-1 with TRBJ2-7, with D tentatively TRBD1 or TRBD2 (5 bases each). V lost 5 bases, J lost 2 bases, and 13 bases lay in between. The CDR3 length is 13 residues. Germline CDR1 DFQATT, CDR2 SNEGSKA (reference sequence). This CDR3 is CSAGSGTPYEQYF. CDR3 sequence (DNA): TGCAGTGCTGGTTCGGGGACGCCCTACGAGCAGTACTTC.

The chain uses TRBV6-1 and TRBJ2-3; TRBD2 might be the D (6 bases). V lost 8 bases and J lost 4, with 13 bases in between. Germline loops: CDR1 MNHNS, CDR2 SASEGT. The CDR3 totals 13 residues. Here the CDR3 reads CASSGGAADTQYF. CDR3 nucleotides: TGTGCCAGCTCCGGGGGAGCGGCAGATACGCAGTATTTT.

CDR3 sequence: CSVRGINYGYTF. CDR3 in DNA: TGCAGCGTTCGGGGGATCAACTATGGCTACACCTTC. The chain combines TRBV29-1 with TRBJ1-2; possibly TRBD1 for D (5 bases). The CDR3 runs 12 residues. V dropped 5 bases and J dropped 2 bases, with 9 bases sitting between them. Germline V gives CDR1 SQVTM, CDR2 ANQGSEA.

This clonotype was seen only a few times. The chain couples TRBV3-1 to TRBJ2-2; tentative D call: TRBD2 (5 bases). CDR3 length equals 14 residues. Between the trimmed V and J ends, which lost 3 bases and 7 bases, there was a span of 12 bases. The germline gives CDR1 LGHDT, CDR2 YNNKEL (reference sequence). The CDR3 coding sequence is TGTGCCAGCAGCCATGTGGGTCGGGGCGGGGAGCTGTTTTTT. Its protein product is CASSHVGRGGELFF.

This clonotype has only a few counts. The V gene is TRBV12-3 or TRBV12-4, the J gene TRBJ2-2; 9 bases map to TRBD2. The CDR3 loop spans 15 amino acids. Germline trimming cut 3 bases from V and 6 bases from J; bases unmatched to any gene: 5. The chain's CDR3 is CASSLWTSAAGELFF. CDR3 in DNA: TGTGCCAGCAGTTTGTGGACTAGCGCAGCCGGGGAGCTGTTTTTT.